A selection of T cell receptor beta chains follows, all from one sample in a study of T cells in Graves' hyperthyroidism and ophthalmopathy. TCRdb processed the multiplex PCR reads anew with MiXCR; each CDR3 protein has one entry. This sample carries roughly 710,000 distinct CDR3 sequences, about 35% of them seen once, and the ten largest clones take around 30%. The specimen was blood. The receptors were gathered from a woman aged 40 to 50 with Graves' hyperthyroidism. Both conserved end residues are trimmed from each CDR3.

CDR3 length,V gene,J gene,CDR3 protein
13,TRBV4-3,TRBJ2-5,ASSQDDRAQETQY
11,TRBV2,TRBJ1-1,ASNLGQYTEAF
12,TRBV5-1,TRBJ2-7,ASSLGPSSYEQY
12,TRBV20-1,TRBJ1-2,SASTGTLYYGYT
15,TRBV4-3,TRBJ1-6,ASSHIGQSLTVSPLH
14,TRBV13,TRBJ1-6,ASSGDRGVTRSPLH
10,TRBV7-9,TRBJ1-2,ASSLDGHGYT
12,TRBV20-1,TRBJ1-4,SVSGAGTNEKLF
13,TRBV7-2,TRBJ2-2,ASSASGTGIGELF
14,TRBV12-3/TRBV12-4,TRBJ1-1,ASSSLRGGGVTEAF
14,TRBV25-1,TRBJ1-2,ASSYSGTAVNYGYT
14,TRBV19,TRBJ2-7,ASSMGFGGRIYEQY
11,TRBV19,TRBJ1-3,ASSIRSGNTIY
10,TRBV10-2,TRBJ1-1,ASSRRTGGAF
13,TRBV10-3,TRBJ2-2,AIRSEMDRDGELF
11,TRBV29-1,TRBJ2-7,SVELAETYEQY
12,TRBV25-1,TRBJ1-5,ASSESPGLTPQH
13,TRBV7-2,TRBJ2-7,ASSPGTDEFYEQY
10,TRBV7-9,TRBJ1-1,ASSRRTAEAF
12,TRBV7-9,TRBJ1-4,ASSSRGFNEKLF
12,TRBV28,TRBJ1-2,ASSYNQGVWGYT
12,TRBV25-1,TRBJ1-6,ASSATGSNSPLH
9,TRBV7-3,TRBJ1-1,ASGSGTEAF
13,TRBV2,TRBJ2-1,ASSSGTSRRNEQF
12,TRBV7-4,TRBJ1-1,ASSLGQLYTEAF
12,TRBV24-1,TRBJ1-2,ATRNPGQNYGYT
11,TRBV11-2,TRBJ1-1,ASSPPGGAEAF